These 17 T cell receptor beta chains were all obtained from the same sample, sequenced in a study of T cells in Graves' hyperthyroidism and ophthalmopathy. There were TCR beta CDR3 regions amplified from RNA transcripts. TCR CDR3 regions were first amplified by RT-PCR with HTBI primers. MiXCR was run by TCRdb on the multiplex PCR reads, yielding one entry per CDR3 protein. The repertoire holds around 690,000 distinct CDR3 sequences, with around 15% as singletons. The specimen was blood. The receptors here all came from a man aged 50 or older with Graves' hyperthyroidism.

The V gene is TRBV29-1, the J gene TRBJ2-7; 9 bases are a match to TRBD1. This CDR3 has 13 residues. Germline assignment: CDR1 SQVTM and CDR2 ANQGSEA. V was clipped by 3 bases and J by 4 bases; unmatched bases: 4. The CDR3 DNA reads TGCAGCGTTGAGGGACAGGGAGAATACGAGCAGTACTTC. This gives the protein CSVEGQGEYEQYF.

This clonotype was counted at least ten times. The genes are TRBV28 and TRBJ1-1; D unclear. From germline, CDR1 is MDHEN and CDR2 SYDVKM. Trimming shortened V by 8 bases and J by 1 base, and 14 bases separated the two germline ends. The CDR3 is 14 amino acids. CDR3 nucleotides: TGTGCCAGCGGTTGGTCGGGCCAGAACACTGAAGCTTTCTTT. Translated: CASGWSGQNTEAFF.

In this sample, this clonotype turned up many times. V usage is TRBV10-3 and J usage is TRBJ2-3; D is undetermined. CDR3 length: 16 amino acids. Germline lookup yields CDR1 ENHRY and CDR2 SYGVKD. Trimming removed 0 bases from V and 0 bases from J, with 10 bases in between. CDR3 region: CAISESRTTSTDTQYF. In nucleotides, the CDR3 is TGTGCCATCAGTGAGTCCAGGACCACTAGCACAGATACGCAGTATTTT.

The CDR3 region is CASSSYSRASTDTQYF. The CDR3 DNA is TGTGCCAGCAGTTCATACTCAAGGGCCAGCACAGATACGCAGTATTTT. The chain employs TRBV27 and TRBJ2-3, with D unresolved. The CDR3 totals 16 residues. Germline V lookup: CDR1 MNHEY, CDR2 SMNVEV (reference sequence). V dropped 4 bases and J dropped 0 bases, with 14 bases sitting between them.

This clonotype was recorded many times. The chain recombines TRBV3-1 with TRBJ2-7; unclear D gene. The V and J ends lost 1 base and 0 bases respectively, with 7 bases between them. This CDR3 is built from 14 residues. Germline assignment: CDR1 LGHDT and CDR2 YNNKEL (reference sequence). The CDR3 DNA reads TGTGCCAGCAGCCAAGGGGTGGCCTCCTACGAGCAGTACTTC. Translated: CASSQGVASYEQYF.

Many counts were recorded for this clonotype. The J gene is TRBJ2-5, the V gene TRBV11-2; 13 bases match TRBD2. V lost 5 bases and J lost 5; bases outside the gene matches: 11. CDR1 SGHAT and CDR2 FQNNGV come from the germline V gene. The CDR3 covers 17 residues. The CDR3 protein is CASSERTSGRVRETQYF. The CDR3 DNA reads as TGTGCCAGCAGCGAACGTACTAGCGGGAGGGTTCGGGAGACCCAGTACTTC. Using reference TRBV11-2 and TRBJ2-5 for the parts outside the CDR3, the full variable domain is EAGVAQSPRYKIIEKRQSVAFWCNPISGHATLYWYQQILGQGPKLLIQFQNNGVVDDSQLPKDRFSAERLKGVDSTLKIQPAKLEDSAVYLCASSERTSGRVRETQYFGPGTRLLVL.

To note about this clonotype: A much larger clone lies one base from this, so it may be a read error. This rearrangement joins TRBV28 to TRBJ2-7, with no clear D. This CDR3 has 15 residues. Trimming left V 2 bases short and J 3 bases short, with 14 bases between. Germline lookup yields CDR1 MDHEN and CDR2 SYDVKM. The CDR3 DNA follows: TGTGCCAGCAGTTTAAGGGCGGTAGGTTTCTACGAGCAGTACTTC. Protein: CASSLRAVGFYEQYF. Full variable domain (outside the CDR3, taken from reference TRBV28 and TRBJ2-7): DVKVTQSSRYLVKRTGEKVFLECVQDMDHENMFWYRQDPGLGLRLIYFSYDVKMKEKGDIPEGYSVSREKKERFSLILESASTNQTSMYLCASSLRAVGFYEQYFGPGTRLTVT.

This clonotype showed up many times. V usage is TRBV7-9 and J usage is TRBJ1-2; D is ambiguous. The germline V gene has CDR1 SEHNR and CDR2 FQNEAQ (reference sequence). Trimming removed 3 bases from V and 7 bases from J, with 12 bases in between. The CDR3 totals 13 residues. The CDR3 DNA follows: TGTGCCAGCAGCTTCGAGGAGGGTGTTGGCTACACCTTC. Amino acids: CASSFEEGVGYTF.

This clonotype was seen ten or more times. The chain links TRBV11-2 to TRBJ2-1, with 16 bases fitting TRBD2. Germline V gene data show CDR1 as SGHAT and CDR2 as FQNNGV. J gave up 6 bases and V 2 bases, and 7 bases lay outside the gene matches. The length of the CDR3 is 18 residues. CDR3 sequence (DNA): TGTGCCAGCAGCTTACCGGGACTAGCGGGAGGGTCCGGCAATGAGCAGTTCTTC. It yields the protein CASSLPGLAGGSGNEQFF. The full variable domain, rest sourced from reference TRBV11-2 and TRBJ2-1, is EAGVAQSPRYKIIEKRQSVAFWCNPISGHATLYWYQQILGQGPKLLIQFQNNGVVDDSQLPKDRFSAERLKGVDSTLKIQPAKLEDSAVYLCASSLPGLAGGSGNEQFFGPGTRLTVL.

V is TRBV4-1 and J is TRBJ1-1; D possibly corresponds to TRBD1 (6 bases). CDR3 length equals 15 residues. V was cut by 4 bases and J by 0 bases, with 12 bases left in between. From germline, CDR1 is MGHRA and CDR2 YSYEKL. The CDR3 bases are TGCGCCAGCAGCCGCGGGACATTACTGAACACTGAAGCTTTCTTT. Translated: CASSRGTLLNTEAFF.

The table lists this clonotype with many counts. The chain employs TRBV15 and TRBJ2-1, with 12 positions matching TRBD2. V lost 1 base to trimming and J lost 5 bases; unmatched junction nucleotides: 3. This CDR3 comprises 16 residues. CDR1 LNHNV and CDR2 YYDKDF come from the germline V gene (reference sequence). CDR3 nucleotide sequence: TGTGCCACCAGCAGAGCCGGACTAGCGGGAAACAATGAGCAGTTCTTC. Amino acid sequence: CATSRAGLAGNNEQFF.

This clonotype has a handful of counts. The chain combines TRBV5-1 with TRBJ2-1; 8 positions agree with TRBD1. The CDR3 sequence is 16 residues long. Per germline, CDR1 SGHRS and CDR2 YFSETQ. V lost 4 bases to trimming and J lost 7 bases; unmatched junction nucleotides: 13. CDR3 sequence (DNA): TGCGCCAGCAGCCGGGGTCGTACAGGGGGGTTGAATGAGCAGTTCTTC. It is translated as CASSRGRTGGLNEQFF.

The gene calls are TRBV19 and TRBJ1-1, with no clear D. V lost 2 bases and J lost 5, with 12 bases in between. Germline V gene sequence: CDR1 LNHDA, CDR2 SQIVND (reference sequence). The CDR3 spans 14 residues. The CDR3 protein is CASSIPAGGTEAFF. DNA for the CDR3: TGTGCCAGTAGTATACCGGCAGGAGGAACTGAAGCTTTCTTT.

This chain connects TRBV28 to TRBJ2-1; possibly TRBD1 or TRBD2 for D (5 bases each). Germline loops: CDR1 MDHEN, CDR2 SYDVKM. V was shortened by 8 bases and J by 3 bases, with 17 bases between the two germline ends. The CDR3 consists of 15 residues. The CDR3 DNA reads TGTGCCAGCCGGCCCTTGGGGGAAAACTACAATGAGCAGTTCTTC. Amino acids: CASRPLGENYNEQFF.

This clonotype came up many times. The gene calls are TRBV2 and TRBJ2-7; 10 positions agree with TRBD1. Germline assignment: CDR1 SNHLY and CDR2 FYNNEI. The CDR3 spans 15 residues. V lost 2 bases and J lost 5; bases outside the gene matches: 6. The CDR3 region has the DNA TGTGCCAGCAGTGAAAGACAGGGGGCATTGAACGAGCAGTACTTC. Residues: CASSERQGALNEQYF.

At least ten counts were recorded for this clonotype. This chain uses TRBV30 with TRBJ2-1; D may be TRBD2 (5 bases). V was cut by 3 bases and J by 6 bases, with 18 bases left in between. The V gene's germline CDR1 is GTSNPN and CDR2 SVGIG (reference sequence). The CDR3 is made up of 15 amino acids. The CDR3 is CAWSGLAFKANEQFF. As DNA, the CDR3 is TGTGCCTGGAGCGGGCTAGCTTTTAAGGCCAATGAGCAGTTCTTC.

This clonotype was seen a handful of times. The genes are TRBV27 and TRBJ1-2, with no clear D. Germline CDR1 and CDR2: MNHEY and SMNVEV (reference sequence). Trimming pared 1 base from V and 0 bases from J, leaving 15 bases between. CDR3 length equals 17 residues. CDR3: CASSLFGGRRANYGYTF. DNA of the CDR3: TGTGCCAGCAGTTTATTCGGTGGCAGACGAGCTAACTATGGCTACACCTTC.